Here is one T cell receptor (beta chain) with its context. What it binds is not known. The length of the CDR3 is 15 residues. Germline lookup yields CDR1 MGHRA and CDR2 YSYEKL. Losses at the gene ends were 4 bases for V and 2 bases for J; bases not matched to a gene: 7. These data are taken from a study of early T cells in non-severe SARS-CoV-2 infection. Study-level background: The sequenced material was bulk RNA from unsorted whole blood, and its chains were unpaired.

The study, taken as a whole, reports: The study's VDJdb matching favored anti-spike CD8 responses and missed private and CD4 specificities.

Attached unique molecular identifiers marked individual cDNA molecules. Using its own MiXCR run on the 5' RACE reads, TCRdb lists one record per CDR3 protein. The sample consists of 60,000 to 90,000 distinct CDR3 sequences, around 17% of them appearing once. The genes are TRBV4-1 and TRBJ1-1; 7 nucleotides agree with TRBD1. Sequencing was carried out using whole blood. The receptor comes from an adult who was a healthcare worker with PCR-confirmed SARS-CoV-2 infection or an uninfected control (not recorded which). Here the CDR3 DNA reads TGCGCCAGCAGCCGAACGACAGGGAGAAACACTGAAGCTTTCTTT. Amino acids: CASSRTTGRNTEAFF.